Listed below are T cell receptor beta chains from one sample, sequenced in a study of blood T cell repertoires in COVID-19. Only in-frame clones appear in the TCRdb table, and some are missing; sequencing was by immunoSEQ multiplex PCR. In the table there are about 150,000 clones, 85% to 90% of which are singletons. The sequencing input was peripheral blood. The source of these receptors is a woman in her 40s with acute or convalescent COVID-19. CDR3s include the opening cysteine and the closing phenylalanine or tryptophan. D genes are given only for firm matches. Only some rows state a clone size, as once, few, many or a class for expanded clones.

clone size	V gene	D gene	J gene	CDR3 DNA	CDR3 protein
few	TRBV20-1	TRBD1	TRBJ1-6	TGCAGTGCTAGTAGTAAAATCCGGGACAGGGTAGGGTCACCCCTCCACTTT	CSASSKIRDRVGSPLHF
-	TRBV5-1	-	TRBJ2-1	TGCGCCAGCAGCACCGCAGGGGCTGAGCCCTACAATGAGCAGTTCTTC	CASSTAGAEPYNEQFF
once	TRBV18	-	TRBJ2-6	TGTGCCAGCTCACCACCTCTACCATCTGGGGCCAACGTCCTGACTTTC	CASSPPLPSGANVLTF
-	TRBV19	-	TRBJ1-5	TGTGCCAGTAGCCAGCAGGGAAAGCAGCCCCAGCATTTT	CASSQQGKQPQHF
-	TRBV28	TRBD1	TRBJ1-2	TGTGCCAGCAGTTTAATTCTTTTGGGACAGAACTATGGCTACACCTTC	CASSLILLGQNYGYTF
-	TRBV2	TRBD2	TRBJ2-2	TGTGCCAGCAGAGAGCTAGCGGGGGGACGAGGCGGGGAGCTGTTTTTT	CASRELAGGRGGELFF
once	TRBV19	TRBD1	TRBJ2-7	TGTGCCAGTAGTATAGTCGACAGGGCCAACGAGCAGTACTTC	CASSIVDRANEQYF
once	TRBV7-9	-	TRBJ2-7	TGTGCCAGCAGCGGGCCGGTTAGTATGGCGGGGAGCTCCTACGAGCAGTACTTC	CASSGPVSMAGSSYEQYF
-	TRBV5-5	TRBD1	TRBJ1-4	TGTGCCAGCAGCTTCATGGAACGACAGGGGGGTGAAAAACTGTTTTTT	CASSFMERQGGEKLFF
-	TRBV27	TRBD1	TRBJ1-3	TGTGCCAGCAGTTTCCAGGGGGCTGGAAACACCATATATTTT	CASSFQGAGNTIYF
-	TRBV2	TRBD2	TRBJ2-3	TGTGCCAGCAGTGATGCGGGGGGCACAGATACGCAGTATTTT	CASSDAGGTDTQYF
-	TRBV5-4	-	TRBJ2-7	TGTGCCAGTCACCATGCAGGGTCGCGCGAGCAGTACTTC	CASHHAGSREQYF
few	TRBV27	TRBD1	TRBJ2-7	TGTGCCAGCAGTCTGGGACAGGTGGTGGACGAGCAGTACTTC	CASSLGQVVDEQYF
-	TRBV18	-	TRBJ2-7	TGTGCCAGCTCACCACCGAACTCACCGGAGCAGTACTTC	CASSPPNSPEQYF
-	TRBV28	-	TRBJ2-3	TGTGCCAGCAGTACTCGACAGGGACTTGTCACAGATACGCAGTATTTT	CASSTRQGLVTDTQYF
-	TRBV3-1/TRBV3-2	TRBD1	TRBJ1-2	TGTGCCAGCAGCCATACTTCCGGCGGGACAGGGTTCCGAGGCTACACCTTC	CASSHTSGGTGFRGYTF
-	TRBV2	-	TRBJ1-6	TGTGCCAGCAGTCCAAACCTAGGGGCGAGTTCGGCGACACCCCTCCACTTT	CASSPNLGASSATPLHF
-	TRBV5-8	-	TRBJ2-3	TGTGCCAGCAGCTTGGACAGTACCAGCACAGATACGCAGTATTTT	CASSLDSTSTDTQYF
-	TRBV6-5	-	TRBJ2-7	TGTGCCAGCAGTCGCGCCATTAAGGAGGGCGAGCAGTACTTC	CASSRAIKEGEQYF
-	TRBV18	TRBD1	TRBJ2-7	TGTGCCAGCTCGCAGGGACAGAGCTACGAGCAGTACTTC	CASSQGQSYEQYF
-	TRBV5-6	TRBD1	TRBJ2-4	TGTGCCAGCAGCTGGGGACAGGGGGGGAACATTCAGTACTTC	CASSWGQGGNIQYF
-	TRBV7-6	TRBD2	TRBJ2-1	TGTGCCAGCAGCCCCGGACTAGCGGGAGAAAATGAGCAGTTCTTC	CASSPGLAGENEQFF
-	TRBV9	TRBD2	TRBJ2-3	TGTGCCAGCAGCGCGGGAGCGGGAGGGCCCGGGTCTGTTGTAGATACGCAGTATTTT	CASSAGAGGPGSVVDTQYF
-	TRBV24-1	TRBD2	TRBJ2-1	TGTGCCACCAGTGATAGGACTAGCTCCTACAATGAGCAGTTCTTC	CATSDRTSSYNEQFF
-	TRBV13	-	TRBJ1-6	TGTGCCAGCAGCCCCCGACAGTCTAATTCACCCCTCCACTTT	CASSPRQSNSPLHF
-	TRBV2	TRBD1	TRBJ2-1	TGTGCCAGCAGCCTAAAGGGACAGGGTTACAATGAGCAGTTCTTC	CASSLKGQGYNEQFF
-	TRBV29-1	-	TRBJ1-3	TGCAGCGTACGCGCCCCGGGAAACACCATATATTTT	CSVRAPGNTIYF
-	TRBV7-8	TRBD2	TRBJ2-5	TGTGCCAGCAGCCTAGGACTAGCGGGAGAGGGGCTAAGGGAGACCCAGTACTTC	CASSLGLAGEGLRETQYF
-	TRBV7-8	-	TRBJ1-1	TGTGCCAGCAGCCACTCTACAGGGATCCCTGAAGCTTTCTTT	CASSHSTGIPEAFF
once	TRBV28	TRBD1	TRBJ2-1	TGTGCCAGCTTTCCCAGGGCAGGGGGAATCGACCGGAGCTCCTACAATGAGCAGTTCTTC	CASFPRAGGIDRSSYNEQFF